Presented here are 3 T cell receptor beta chains from one specimen sequenced in a study of T cell responses to AZD1222 COVID-19 vaccine. Repertoires were generated with immunoSEQ multiplex PCR, while TCRdb's copy carries only in-frame clones and drops some. The sample records approximately 110,000 clones, around 88% being singletons. Sequences were derived from peripheral blood, sampled 28 days after the second AZD1222 dose. The receptors come from an adult who received the AZD1222 COVID-19 vaccine.

This rearrangement joins TRBV5-4 to TRBJ2-7; D may be TRBD1 or TRBD2 (5 bases each). Trimming left V 0 bases short and J 3 bases short, with 10 bases between. Germline V gives CDR1 SGHNT, CDR2 YYREEE (reference sequence). This CDR3 has 14 amino acids. This CDR3 reads CASSLGYGGYEQYF. Written as DNA, the CDR3 is TGTGCCAGCAGCTTGGGATATGGGGGCTACGAGCAGTACTTC.

This sequence joins TRBV19 and TRBJ1-2; D gene ambiguous. Germline values: CDR1 LNHDA, CDR2 SQIVND (reference sequence). The CDR3 is 12 amino acids. The V end was cut by 7 bases, the J end by 6 bases, with 12 bases between. For the CDR3, the DNA is TGTGCCAGTACCTCGGGTGGGAATGGCTACACCTTC. Translated, it gives CASTSGGNGYTF.

The CDR3 region is CASRTGLAEKLFF. In DNA form, the CDR3 reads TGTGCCAGCAGAACAGGGCTTGCTGAAAAACTGTTTTTT. The gene calls are TRBV28 and TRBJ1-4, with a weak D call TRBD1 (6 bases). There are 13 residues in the CDR3. Trimming took off 6 bases at V and 7 bases at J, with 12 bases between the two ends. The germline gives CDR1 MDHEN, CDR2 SYDVKM.